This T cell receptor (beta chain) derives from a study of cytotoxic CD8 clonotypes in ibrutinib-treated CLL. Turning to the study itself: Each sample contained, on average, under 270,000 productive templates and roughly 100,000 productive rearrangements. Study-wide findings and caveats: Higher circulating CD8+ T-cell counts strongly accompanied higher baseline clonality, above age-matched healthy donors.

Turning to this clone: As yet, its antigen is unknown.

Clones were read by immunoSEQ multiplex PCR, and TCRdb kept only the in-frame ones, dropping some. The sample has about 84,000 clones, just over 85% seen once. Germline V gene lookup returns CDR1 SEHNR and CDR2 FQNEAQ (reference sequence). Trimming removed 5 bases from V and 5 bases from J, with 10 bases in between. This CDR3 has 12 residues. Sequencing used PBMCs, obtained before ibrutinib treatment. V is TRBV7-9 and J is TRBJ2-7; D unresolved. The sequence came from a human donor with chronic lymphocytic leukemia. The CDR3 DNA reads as TGTGCCAGCAGCCCCCAAGGGCACGAGCAGTACTTC. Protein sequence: CASSPQGHEQYF.